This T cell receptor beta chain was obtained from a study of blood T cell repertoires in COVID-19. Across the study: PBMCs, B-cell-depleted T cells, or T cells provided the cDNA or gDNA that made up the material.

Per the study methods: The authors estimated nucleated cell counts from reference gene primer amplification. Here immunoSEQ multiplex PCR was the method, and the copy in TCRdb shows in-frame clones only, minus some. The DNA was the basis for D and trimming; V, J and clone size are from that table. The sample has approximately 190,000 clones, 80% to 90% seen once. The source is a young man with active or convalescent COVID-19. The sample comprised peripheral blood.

The CDR3 reads CASSWGDRDTGELFF. The CDR3 DNA is TGTGCCAGCAGCTGGGGCGACAGGGACACCGGGGAGCTGTTTTTT. The chain links TRBV5-5 to TRBJ2-2, with TRBD1 matching 7 bases. The CDR3 runs to 15 residues. CDR1 is SGHKS, CDR2 YYEKEE, per germline (reference sequence). Trimming at V came to 3 bases and at J to 3 bases, leaving 5 bases not matched to a gene. The entire variable domain, with the rest obtained from reference TRBV5-5 and TRBJ2-2, is as follows: DAGVTQSPTHLIKTRGQQVTLRCSPISGHKSVSWYQQVLGQGPQFIFQYYEKEERGRGNFPDRFSARQFPNYSSELNVNALLLGDSALYLCASSWGDRDTGELFFGEGSRLTVL.